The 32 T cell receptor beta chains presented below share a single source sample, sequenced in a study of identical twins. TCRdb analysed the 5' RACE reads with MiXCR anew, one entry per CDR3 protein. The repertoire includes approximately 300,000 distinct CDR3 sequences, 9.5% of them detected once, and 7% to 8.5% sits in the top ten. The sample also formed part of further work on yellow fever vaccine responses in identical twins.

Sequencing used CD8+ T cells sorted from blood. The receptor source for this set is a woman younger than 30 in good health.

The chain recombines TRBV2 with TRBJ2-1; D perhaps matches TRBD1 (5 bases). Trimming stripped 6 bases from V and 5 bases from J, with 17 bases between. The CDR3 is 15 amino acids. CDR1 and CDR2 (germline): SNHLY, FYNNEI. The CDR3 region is CASSNHHPTDNEQFF. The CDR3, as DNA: TGTGCCAGCAGCAACCATCACCCGACAGACAATGAGCAGTTCTTC.

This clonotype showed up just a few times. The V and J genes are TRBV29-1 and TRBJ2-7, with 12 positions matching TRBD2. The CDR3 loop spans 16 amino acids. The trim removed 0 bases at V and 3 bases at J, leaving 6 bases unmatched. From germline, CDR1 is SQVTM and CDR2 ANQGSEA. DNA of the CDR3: TGCAGCGTTGAAGAGCCTGCTAGCGGGAGGGGCTACGAGCAGTACTTC. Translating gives CSVEEPASGRGYEQYF.

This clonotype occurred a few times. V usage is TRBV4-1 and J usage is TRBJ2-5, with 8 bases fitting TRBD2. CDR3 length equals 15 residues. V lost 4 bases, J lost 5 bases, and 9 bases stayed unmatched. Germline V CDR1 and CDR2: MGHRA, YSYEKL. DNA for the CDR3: TGCGCCAGCAGCCGCGGCGGGGGGCTTGGCGAGACCCAGTACTTC. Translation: CASSRGGGLGETQYF.

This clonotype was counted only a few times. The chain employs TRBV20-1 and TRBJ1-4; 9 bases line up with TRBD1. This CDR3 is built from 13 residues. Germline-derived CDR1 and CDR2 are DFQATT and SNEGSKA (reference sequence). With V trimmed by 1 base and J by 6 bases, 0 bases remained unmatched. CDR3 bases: TGCAGTGCTAGAGGGACAGGGGATGAAAAACTGTTTTTT. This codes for CSARGTGDEKLFF.

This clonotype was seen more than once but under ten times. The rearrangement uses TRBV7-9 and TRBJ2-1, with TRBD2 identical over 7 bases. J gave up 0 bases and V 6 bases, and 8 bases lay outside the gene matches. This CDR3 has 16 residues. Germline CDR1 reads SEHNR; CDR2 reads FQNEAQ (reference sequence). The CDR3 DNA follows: TGTGCCAGCAGTAACCTAGCGGCCAGCTCCTACAATGAGCAGTTCTTC. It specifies CASSNLAASSYNEQFF.

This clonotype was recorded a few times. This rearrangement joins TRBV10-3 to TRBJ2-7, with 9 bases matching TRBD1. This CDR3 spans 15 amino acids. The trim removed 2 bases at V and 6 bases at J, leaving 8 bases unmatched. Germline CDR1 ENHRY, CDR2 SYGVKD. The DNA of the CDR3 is TGTGCCATCAGTGAGAGCGGGACAGGGTCTCCCGAGCAGTACTTC. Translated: CAISESGTGSPEQYF.

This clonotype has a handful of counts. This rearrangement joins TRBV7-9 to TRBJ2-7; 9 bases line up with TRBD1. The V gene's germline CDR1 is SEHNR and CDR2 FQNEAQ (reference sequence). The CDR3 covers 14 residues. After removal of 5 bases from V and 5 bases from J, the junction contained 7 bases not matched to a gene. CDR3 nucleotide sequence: TGTGCCAGCAGCCCGGACAGGGGTGTACACGAGCAGTACTTC. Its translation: CASSPDRGVHEQYF.

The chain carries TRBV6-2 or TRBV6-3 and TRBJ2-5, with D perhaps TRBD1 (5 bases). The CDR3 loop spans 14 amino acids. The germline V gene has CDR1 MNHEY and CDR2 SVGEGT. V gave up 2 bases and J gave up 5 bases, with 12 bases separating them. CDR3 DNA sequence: TGTGCCAGCAGTTACATGACAGCCAGGGAGACCCAGTACTTC. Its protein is CASSYMTARETQYF.

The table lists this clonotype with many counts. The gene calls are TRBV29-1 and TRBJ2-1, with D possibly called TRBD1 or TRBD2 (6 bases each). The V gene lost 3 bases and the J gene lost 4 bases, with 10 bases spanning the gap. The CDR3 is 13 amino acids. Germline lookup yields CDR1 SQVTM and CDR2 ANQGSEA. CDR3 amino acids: CSVDGGHYNEQFF. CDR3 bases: TGCAGCGTTGATGGGGGGCATTACAATGAGCAGTTCTTC.

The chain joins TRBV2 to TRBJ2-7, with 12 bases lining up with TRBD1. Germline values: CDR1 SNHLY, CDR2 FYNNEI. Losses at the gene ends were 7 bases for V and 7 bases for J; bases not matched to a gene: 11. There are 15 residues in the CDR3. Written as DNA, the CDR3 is TGTGCCAGCACACCCTTCGGGGACAGGGGGCCAGAGCAGTACTTC. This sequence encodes CASTPFGDRGPEQYF.

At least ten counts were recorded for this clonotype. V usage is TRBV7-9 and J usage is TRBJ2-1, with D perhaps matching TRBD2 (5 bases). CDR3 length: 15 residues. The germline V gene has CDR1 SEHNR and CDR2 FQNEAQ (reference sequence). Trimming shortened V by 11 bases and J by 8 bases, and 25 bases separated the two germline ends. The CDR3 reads CALHGGPALVDEQFF. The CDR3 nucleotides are TGTGCCTTACACGGTGGGCCGGCACTAGTCGATGAGCAGTTCTTC.

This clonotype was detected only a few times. Here the CDR3 DNA reads TGTGCCAGCAGTATTACTCCTCGGACAGCACAATACGAGCAGTACTTC. It translates to CASSITPRTAQYEQYF. This chain uses TRBV28 with TRBJ2-7, with D tentatively TRBD1 (6 bases). This CDR3 has 16 amino acids. The ends were cut back, 5 bases at V and 4 bases at J, with 21 bases in the middle. The germline V gene encodes CDR1 MDHEN and CDR2 SYDVKM.

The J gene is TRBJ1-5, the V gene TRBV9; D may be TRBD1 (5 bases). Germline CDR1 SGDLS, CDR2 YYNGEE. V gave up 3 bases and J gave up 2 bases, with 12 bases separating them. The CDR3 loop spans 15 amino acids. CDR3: CASSDRDWGNQPQHF. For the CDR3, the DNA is TGTGCCAGCAGCGACCGGGACTGGGGCAATCAGCCCCAGCATTTT.

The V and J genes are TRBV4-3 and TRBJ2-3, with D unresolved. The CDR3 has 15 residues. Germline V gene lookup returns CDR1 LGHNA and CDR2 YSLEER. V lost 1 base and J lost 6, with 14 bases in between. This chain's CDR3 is CASSQGGRLHDTQYF. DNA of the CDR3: TGCGCCAGCAGCCAAGGGGGTCGCCTCCACGATACGCAGTATTTT.

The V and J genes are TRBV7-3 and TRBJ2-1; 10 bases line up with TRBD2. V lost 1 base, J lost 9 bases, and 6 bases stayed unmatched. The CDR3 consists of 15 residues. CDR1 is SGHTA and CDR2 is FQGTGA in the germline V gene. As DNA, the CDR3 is TGTGCCAGCAGCTTAAGCGGGACTAGCGCGACTGAGCAGTTCTTC. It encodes CASSLSGTSATEQFF.

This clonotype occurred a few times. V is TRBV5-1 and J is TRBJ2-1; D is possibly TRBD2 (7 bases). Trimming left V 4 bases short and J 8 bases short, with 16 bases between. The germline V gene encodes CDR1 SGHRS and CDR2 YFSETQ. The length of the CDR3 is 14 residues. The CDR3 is CASSELGGLDEQFF. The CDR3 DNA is TGCGCCAGCAGCGAGCTCGGGGGGCTGGATGAGCAGTTCTTC.

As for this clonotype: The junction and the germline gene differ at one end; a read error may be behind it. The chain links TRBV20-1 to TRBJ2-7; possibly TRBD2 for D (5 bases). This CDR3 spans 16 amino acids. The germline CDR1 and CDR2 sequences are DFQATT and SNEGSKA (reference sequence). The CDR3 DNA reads TGCTGTGCTAGAGATCAAGAGGGATCCGGCCCCTACGAGCAGTACTTC. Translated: CCARDQEGSGPYEQYF.

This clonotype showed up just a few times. The CDR3 region is CASSYSQGLRNTEAFF. DNA of the CDR3: TGTGCCAGCAGTTACTCGCAGGGGTTGCGGAACACTGAAGCTTTCTTT. This chain uses TRBV27 with TRBJ1-1, with a possible D match to TRBD1 (6 bases). Germline V gene lookup returns CDR1 MNHEY and CDR2 SMNVEV (reference sequence). This CDR3 is 16 amino acids long. V was pared by 4 bases and J by 1 base, with 16 bases between.

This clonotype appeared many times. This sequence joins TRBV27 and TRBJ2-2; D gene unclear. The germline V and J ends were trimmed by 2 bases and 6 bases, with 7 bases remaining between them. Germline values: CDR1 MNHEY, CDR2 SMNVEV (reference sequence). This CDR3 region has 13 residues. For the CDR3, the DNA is TGTGCCAGCAGTTTAAGTGGGTCCGGGGAGCTGTTTTTT. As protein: CASSLSGSGELFF.

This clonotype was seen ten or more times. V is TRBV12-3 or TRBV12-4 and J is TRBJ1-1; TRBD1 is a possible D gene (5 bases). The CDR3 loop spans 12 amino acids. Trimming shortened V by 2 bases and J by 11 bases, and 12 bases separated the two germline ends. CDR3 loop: CASSLMGDRAFF. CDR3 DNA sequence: TGTGCCAGCAGTTTAATGGGGGATAGGGCTTTCTTT.

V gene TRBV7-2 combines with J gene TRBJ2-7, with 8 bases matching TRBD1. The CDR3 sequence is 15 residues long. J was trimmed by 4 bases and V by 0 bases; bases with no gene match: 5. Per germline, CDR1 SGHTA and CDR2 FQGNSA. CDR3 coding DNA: TGTGCCAGCAGCTTAGCCCCAGGGGGCATTTACGAGCAGTACTTC. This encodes CASSLAPGGIYEQYF.

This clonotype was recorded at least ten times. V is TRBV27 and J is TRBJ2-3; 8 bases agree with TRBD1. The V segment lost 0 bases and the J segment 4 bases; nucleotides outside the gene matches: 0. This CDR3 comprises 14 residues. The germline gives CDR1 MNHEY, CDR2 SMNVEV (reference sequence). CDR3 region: CASSLSTGADTQYF. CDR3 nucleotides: TGTGCCAGCAGTTTATCGACAGGGGCAGATACGCAGTATTTT.

The CDR3 is CAGSPSGSSYNEQFF. The CDR3 DNA sequence: TGTGCCGGATCCCCCTCAGGGAGCTCCTACAATGAGCAGTTCTTC. The V call is TRBV2, the J call TRBJ2-1; tentatively, D is TRBD1 or TRBD2 (5 bases each). Germline CDR1 and CDR2: SNHLY and FYNNEI. The length of the CDR3 is 15 residues. V gave up 11 bases and J gave up 0 bases, with 17 bases separating them.

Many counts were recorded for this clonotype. CDR3 sequence (DNA): TGCGCCAGCAGCCAAGATCGGGCCAGCAAGGCCTACAATGAGCAGTTCTTC. Encoded protein: CASSQDRASKAYNEQFF. The chain uses TRBV4-3 and TRBJ2-1; D is ambiguous. The germline gives CDR1 LGHNA, CDR2 YSLEER. The germline V and J ends were trimmed by 0 bases and 2 bases, with 14 bases remaining between them. The CDR3 consists of 17 residues.

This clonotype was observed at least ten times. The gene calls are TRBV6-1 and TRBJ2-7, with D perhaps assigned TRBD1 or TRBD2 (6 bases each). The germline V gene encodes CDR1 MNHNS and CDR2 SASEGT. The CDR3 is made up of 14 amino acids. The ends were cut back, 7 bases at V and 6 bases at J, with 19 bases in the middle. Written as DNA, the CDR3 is TGTGCCAGCACCCCTTTCCGAGGGGGACTCGAGCAGTACTTC. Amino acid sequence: CASTPFRGGLEQYF.

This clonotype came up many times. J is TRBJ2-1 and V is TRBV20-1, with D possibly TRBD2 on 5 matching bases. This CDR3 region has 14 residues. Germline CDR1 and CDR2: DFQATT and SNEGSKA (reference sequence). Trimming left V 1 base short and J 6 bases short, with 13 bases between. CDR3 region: CSARGAGEVNEQFF. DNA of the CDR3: TGCAGTGCTAGAGGGGCGGGTGAGGTCAATGAGCAGTTCTTC.

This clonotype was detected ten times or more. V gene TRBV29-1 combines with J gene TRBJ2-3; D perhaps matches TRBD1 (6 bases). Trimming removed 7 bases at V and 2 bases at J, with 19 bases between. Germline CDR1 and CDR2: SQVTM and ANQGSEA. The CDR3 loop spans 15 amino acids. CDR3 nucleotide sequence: TGCAGCGGTCTTGGGACACTGGTTTCCACAGATACGCAGTATTTT. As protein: CSGLGTLVSTDTQYF.

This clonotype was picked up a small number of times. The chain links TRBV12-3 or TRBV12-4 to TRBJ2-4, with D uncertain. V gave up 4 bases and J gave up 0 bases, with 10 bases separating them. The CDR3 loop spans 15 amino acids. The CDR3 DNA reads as TGTGCCAGCAGTTACCCGTCCGTAGCCAAAAACATTCAGTACTTC. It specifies CASSYPSVAKNIQYF.

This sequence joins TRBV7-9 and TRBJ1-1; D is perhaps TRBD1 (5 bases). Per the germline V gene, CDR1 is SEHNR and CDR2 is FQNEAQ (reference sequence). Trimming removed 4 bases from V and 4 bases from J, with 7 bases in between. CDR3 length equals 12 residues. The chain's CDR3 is CASSWGTTEAFF. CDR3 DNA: TGTGCCAGCAGCTGGGGGACCACTGAAGCTTTCTTT.

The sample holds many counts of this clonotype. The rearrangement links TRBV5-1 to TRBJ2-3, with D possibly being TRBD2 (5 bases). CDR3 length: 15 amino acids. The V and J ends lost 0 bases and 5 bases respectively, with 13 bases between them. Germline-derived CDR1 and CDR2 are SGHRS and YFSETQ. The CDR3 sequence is CASSLVVGGRDTQYF. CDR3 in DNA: TGCGCCAGCAGCTTGGTCGTCGGAGGTAGAGATACGCAGTATTTT.

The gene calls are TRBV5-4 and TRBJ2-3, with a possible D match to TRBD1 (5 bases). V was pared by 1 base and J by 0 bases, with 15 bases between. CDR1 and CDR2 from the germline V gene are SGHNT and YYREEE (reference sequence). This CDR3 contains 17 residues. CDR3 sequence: CASSLYGTGPSTDTQYF. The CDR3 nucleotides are TGTGCCAGCAGCTTGTACGGAACAGGTCCTAGCACAGATACGCAGTATTTT.

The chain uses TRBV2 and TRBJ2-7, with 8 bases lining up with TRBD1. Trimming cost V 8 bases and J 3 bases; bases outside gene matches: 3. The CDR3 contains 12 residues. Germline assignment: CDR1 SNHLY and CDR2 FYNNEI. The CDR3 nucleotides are TGTGCCAGCCAGGGGGCTGTCTACGAGCAGTACTTC. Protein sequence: CASQGAVYEQYF.